These 5 T cell receptor beta chains were sequenced from one sample in a study of blood T cells in healthy people across ages. Together with a sample-barcoded 5' primer, a J-beta primer mix was included in a second PCR lasting roughly 6 to 12 cycles. TCRdb re-called the 5' RACE reads with MiXCR, one entry per CDR3 protein. The table has about 1 million distinct CDR3 sequences, under 55% seen once. Sequencing was carried out using blood. These receptors were taken from a woman in her sixties in good health.

This chain uses TRBV10-3 with TRBJ2-3; D is perhaps TRBD1 (6 bases). V lost 11 bases to trimming and J lost 3 bases, with 15 bases between them. Looked up from germline, CDR1 is ENHRY and CDR2 is SYGVKD. This CDR3 has 13 amino acids. DNA of the CDR3: TGTGCCGTGAGGGGGAGTGAAACAGATACGCAGTATTTT. Its protein is CAVRGSETDTQYF.

This clonotype was observed a few times. This chain's CDR3 is CASRSGTGVEQYF. For the CDR3, the DNA is TGTGCCAGCAGAAGCGGGACAGGGGTCGAGCAGTACTTC. The chain links TRBV27 to TRBJ2-7; 10 bases match TRBD1. Per germline, CDR1 MNHEY and CDR2 SMNVEV (reference sequence). This CDR3 spans 13 amino acids. With 6 bases clipped from V and 6 bases from J, the junction kept 5 bases outside the gene matches.

As to this clonotype: A much larger clone is a single base away; this may be a read error. The chain links TRBV6-2 or TRBV6-3 to TRBJ2-7; a weak D match, TRBD2 (6 bases). V gave up 3 bases and J gave up 3 bases, with 18 bases separating them. Germline V gene lookup returns CDR1 MNHEY and CDR2 SVGEGT. The CDR3 runs 16 residues. The CDR3 DNA sequence: TGTGCCAGCAGTTATACCGCTAGCGTATCCTTCTACGAGCAGTACTTC. Amino acid sequence: CASSYTASVSFYEQYF.

The chain uses TRBV12-3 or TRBV12-4 and TRBJ2-1; D is uncertain. The J call may be faulty, since TRBJ2-7 better matches the DNA end. The CDR3 sequence is 12 residues long. CDR3: CASSSLYNEQYF. As DNA, the CDR3 is TGTGCCAGCAGTTCCCTTTACAATGAGCAGTACTTC.

V gene TRBV29-1 combines with J gene TRBJ2-7; TRBD1 agrees at 8 bases. Germline V gene data show CDR1 as SQVTM and CDR2 as ANQGSEA. V shed 4 bases and J 0 bases; nucleotides not matched to a gene: 5. The CDR3 contains 14 residues. CDR3 region: CSVVGQESSYEQYF. DNA for the CDR3: TGCAGCGTTGTGGGACAGGAGAGCTCCTACGAGCAGTACTTC.